What follows is one T cell receptor (beta chain) and its context. Original handling: Nucleated cell counts were estimated from reference gene primer amplification. Sequencing used immunoSEQ multiplex PCR; TCRdb keeps in-frame clones, though not all of them. V and J calls plus clone size are reproduced from that table; the DNA served to infer D and trimming. Counted here are about 59,000 clones, around 79% occurring once; the ten biggest clones make up approximately 3%. This sample was included in a study of blood T cell repertoires in COVID-19. Study at large: Sites across the United States, Italy and Spain contributed samples from acute and convalescent COVID-19. PBMCs, B-cell-depleted T cells, or T cells provided the cDNA or gDNA that made up the material.

The length of the CDR3 is 15 residues. Germline V gene data show CDR1 as GTSNPN and CDR2 as SVGIG (reference sequence). V lost 1 base and J lost 6, with 18 bases in between. The sample consisted of peripheral blood. The chain recombines TRBV30 with TRBJ1-2; tentatively, D is TRBD1 (5 bases). The receptor was derived from a man in his sixties with acute or convalescent COVID-19. CDR3 amino acids: CAWSGRSDDSHGYTF. The CDR3 DNA is TGTGCCTGGAGTGGGAGATCCGACGACAGTCATGGCTACACCTTC.